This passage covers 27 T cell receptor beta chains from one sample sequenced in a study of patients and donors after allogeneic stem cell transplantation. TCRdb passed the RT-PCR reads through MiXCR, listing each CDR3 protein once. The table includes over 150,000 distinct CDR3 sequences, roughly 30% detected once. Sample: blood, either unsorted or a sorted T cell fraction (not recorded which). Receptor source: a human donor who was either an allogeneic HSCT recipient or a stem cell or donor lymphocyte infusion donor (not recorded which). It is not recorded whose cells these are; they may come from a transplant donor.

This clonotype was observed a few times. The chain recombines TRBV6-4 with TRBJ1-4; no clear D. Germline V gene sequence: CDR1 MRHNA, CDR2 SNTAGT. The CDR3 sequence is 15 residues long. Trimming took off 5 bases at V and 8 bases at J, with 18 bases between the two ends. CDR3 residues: CASSPLYPPGEKLFF. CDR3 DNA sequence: TGTGCCAGCAGTCCCCTCTACCCACCGGGGGAAAAACTGTTTTTT.

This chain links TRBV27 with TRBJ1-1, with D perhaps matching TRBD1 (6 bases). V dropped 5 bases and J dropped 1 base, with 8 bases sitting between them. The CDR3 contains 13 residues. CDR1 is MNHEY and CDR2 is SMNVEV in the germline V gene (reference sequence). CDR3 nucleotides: TGTGCCAGCAGTAGGGGGAGGAACACTGAAGCTTTCTTT. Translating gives CASSRGRNTEAFF.

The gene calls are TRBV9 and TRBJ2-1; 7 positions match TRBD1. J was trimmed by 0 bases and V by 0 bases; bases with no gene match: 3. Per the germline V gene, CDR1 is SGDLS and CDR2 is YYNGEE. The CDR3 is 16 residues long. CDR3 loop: CASSVETGSSYNEQFF. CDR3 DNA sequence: TGTGCCAGCAGCGTAGAGACAGGGAGCTCCTACAATGAGCAGTTCTTC.

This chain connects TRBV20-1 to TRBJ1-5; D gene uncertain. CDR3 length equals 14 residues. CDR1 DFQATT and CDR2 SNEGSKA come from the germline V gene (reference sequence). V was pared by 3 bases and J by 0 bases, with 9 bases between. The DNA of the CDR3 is TGCAGTGCTAGTCCGGCTACTAGCAATCAGCCCCAGCATTTT. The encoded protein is CSASPATSNQPQHF.

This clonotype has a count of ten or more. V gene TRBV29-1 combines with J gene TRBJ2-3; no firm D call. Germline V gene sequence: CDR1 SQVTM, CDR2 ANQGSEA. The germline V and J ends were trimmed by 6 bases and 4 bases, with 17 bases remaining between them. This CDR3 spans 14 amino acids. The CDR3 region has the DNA TGCAGCGTATCTTCTCCGGTCGTGGCAGATACGCAGTATTTT. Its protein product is CSVSSPVVADTQYF.

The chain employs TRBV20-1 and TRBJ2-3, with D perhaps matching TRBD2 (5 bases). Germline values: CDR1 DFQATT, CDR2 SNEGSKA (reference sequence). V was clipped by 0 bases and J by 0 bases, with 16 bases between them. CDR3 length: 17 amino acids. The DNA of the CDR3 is TGCAGTGCTAGAGAAATTCTCATAGCGCCAAGCACAGATACGCAGTATTTT. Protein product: CSAREILIAPSTDTQYF.

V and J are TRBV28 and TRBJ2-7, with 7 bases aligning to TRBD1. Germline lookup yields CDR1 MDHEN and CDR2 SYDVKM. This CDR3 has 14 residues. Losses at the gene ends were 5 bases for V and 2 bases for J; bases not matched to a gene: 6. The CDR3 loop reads CASSPDRITYEQYF. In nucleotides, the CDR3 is TGTGCCAGCAGTCCGGACAGGATAACCTACGAGCAGTACTTC.

CDR3 residues: CASSLEGGKNYGYTF. The CDR3 DNA reads TGTGCCAGCAGCTTAGAGGGAGGAAAAAACTATGGCTACACCTTC. The chain joins TRBV7-2 to TRBJ1-2; D call uncertain. Trimming shortened V by 1 base and J by 2 bases, and 11 bases separated the two germline ends. Germline lookup yields CDR1 SGHTA and CDR2 FQGNSA. The CDR3 covers 15 residues. Variable domain in full (rest from reference TRBV7-2 and TRBJ1-2): GAGVSQSPSNKVTEKGKDVELRCDPISGHTALYWYRQSLGQGLEFLIYFQGNSAPDKSGLPSDRFSAERTGGSVSTLTIQRTQQEDSAVYLCASSLEGGKNYGYTFGSGTRLTVV.

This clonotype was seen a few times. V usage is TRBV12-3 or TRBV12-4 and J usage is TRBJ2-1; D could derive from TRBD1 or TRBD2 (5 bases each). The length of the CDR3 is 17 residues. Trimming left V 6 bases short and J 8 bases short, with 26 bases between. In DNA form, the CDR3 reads TGTGCCAGCAGCATTGGGCAGGGACGGAGTTTGATTTATGAGCAGTTCTTC. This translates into CASSIGQGRSLIYEQFF.

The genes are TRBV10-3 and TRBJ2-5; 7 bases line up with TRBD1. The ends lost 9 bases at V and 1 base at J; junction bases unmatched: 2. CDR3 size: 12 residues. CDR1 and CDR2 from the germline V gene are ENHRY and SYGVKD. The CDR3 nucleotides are TGTGCCATTTCAGGGGGCCAAGAGACCCAGTACTTC. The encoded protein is CAISGGQETQYF.

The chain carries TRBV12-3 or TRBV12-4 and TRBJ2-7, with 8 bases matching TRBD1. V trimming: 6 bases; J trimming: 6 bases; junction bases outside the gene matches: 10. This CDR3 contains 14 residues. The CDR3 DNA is TGTGCCAGCAGCCAGGGGGCTAGTTGGGCCGAGCAGTACTTC. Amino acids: CASSQGASWAEQYF.

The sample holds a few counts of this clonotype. CDR3 sequence reads: CASRTGGLLLAKNIQYF. The CDR3 DNA is TGCGCCAGCAGGACAGGTGGCCTCCTGCTAGCCAAAAACATTCAGTACTTC. This sequence joins TRBV5-1 and TRBJ2-4; perhaps TRBD1 as D (6 bases). The ends were cut back, 5 bases at V and 0 bases at J, with 18 bases in the middle. The CDR3 is made up of 17 amino acids. CDR1 is SGHRS, CDR2 YFSETQ, per germline.

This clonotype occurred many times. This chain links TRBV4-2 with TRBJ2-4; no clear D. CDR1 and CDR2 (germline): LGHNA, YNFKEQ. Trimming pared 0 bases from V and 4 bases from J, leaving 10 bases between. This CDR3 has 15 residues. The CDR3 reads CASSQDRQPKNIQYF. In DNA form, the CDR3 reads TGTGCCAGCAGCCAAGACAGGCAGCCGAAAAACATTCAGTACTTC.

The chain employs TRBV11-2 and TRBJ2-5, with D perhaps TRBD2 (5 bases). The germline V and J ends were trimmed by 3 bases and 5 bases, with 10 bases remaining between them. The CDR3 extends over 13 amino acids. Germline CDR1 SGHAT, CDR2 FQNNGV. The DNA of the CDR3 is TGTGCCAGCAGCTTGAGCGGCGCCGAGACCCAGTACTTC. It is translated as CASSLSGAETQYF. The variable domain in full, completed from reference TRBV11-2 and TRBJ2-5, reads EAGVAQSPRYKIIEKRQSVAFWCNPISGHATLYWYQQILGQGPKLLIQFQNNGVVDDSQLPKDRFSAERLKGVDSTLKIQPAKLEDSAVYLCASSLSGAETQYFGPGTRLLVL.

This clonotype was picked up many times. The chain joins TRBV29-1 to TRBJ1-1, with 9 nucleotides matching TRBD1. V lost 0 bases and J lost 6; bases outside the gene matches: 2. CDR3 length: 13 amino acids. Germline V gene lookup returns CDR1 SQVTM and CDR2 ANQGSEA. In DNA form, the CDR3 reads TGCAGCGTTGAAGATTACAGGGGGCCTGAAGCTTTCTTT. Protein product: CSVEDYRGPEAFF.

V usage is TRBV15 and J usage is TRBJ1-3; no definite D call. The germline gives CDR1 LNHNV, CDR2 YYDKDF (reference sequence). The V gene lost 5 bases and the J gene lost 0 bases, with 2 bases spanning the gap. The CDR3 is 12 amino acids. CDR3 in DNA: TGTGCCACCAGCCTCTCTGGAAACACCATATATTTT. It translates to CATSLSGNTIYF.

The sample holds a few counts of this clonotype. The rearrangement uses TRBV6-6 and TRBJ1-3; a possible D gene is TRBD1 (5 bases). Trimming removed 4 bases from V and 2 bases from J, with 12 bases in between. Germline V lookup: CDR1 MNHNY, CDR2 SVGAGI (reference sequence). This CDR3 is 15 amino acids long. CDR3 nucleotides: TGTGCCAGCAGTTCCCGCGGAGGGGCTGGAAACACCATATATTTT. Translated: CASSSRGGAGNTIYF.

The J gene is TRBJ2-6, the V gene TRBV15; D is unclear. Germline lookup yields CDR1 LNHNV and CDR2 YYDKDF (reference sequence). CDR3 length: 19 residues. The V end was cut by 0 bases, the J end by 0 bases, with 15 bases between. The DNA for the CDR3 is TGTGCCACCAGCAGAGATCAGGCCAGGATCGCCTCTGGGGCCAACGTCCTGACTTTC. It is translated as CATSRDQARIASGANVLTF.

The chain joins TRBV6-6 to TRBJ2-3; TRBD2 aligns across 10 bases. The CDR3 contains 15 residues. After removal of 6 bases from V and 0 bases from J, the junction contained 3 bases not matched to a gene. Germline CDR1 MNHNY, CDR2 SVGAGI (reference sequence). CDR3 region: CASSTSGASTDTQYF. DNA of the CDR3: TGTGCCAGCAGCACTAGCGGGGCTAGCACAGATACGCAGTATTTT.

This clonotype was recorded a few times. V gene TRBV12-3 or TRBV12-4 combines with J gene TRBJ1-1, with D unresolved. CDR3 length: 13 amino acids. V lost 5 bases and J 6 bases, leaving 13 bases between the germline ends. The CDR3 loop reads CASSIVLRAEAFF. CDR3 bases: TGTGCCAGCAGTATCGTGCTTCGGGCTGAAGCTTTCTTT.

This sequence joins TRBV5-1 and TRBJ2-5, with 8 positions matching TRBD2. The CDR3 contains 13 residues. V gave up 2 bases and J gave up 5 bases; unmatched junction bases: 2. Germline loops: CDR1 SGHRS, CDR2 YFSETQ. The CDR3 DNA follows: TGCGCCAGCAGCTTAGCGGGAGACGAGACCCAGTACTTC. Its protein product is CASSLAGDETQYF.

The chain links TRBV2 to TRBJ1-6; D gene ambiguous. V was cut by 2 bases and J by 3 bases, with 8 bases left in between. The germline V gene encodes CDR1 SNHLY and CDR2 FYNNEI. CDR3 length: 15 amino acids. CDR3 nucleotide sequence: TGTGCCAGCAGTGAAAGGCAGATCTATAATTCACCCCTCCACTTT. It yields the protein CASSERQIYNSPLHF.

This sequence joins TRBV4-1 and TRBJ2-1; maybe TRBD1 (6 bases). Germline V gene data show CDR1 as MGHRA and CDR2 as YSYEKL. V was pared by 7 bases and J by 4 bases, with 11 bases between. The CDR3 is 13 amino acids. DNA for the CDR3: TGCGCCAGCATGGGGGCCTCGTACAATGAGCAGTTCTTC. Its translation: CASMGASYNEQFF.

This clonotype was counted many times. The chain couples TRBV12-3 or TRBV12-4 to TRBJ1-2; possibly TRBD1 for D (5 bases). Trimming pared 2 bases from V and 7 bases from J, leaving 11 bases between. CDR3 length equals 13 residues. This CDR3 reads CASSLPGGIGYTF. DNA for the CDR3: TGTGCCAGCAGTTTACCCGGGGGAATTGGCTACACCTTC.

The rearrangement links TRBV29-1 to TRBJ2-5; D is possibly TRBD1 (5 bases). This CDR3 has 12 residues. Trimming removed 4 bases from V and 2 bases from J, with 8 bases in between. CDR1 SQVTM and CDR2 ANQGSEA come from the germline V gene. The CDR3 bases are TGCAGCGTTGGGACACTACAAGAGACCCAGTACTTC. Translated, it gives CSVGTLQETQYF.

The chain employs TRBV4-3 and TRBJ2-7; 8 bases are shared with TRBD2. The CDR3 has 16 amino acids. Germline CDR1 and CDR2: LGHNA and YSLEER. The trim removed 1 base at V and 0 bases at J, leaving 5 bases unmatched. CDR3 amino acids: CASSQGAGGYSYEQYF. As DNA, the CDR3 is TGCGCCAGCAGCCAAGGTGCGGGAGGATACTCCTACGAGCAGTACTTC.

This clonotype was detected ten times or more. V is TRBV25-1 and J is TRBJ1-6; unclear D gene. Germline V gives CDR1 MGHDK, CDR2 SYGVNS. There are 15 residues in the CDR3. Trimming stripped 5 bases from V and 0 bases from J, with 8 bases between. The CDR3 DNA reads TGTGCCAGCAGTTTGCAGAGCTCCTATAATTCACCCCTCCACTTT. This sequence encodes CASSLQSSYNSPLHF.